The following is a TCR beta chain sequence with its context. This sample stems from a study of CD8 T cells in Susac syndrome. Turning to the study itself: Sequenced Susac syndrome patients included over 5 with active disease and under ten who were in remission. When blood was drawn, patients with Susac syndrome were on intravenous immunoglobulin alone, on corticosteroids, or therapy-naive.

Germline V gives CDR1 GTSNPN, CDR2 SVGIG (reference sequence). The CDR3 spans 15 residues. Trimming removed 0 bases at V and 1 base at J, with 7 bases between. RNA, at roughly 0.45 to 1 ug, was reverse transcribed with random hexamers. Amplification of TCR beta CDR3 spanned 54 Vbeta and 13 Jbeta via immunoSEQ multiplex PCR. TCRdb passed the immunoSEQ multiplex PCR reads through MiXCR, listing each CDR3 protein once. In the table there are some 96,000 distinct CDR3 sequences, over 90% of which are singletons. The V and J genes are TRBV30 and TRBJ2-6, with D possibly TRBD1 on 5 matching bases. The sequencing sample was made of CD4+ T cells from PBMCs. The sequence was collected from a human donor with Susac syndrome. The DNA for the CDR3 is TGTGCCTGGAGTGTACGGACATCTGGGGCCAACGTCCTGACTTTC. It specifies CAWSVRTSGANVLTF.